The 2 T cell receptor beta chains presented below share a single source sample, sequenced in a study of vaccination and CD4 T cells after COVID-19. Documented treatment: roughly 10-day PBMC culture with coronavirus spike peptide pools or control peptides (ViraFEST assay). The Oncomine TCR Beta short-read assay was applied to DNA of cultured CD4+ T cells. TCRdb used MiXCR to reprocess the PCR reads, holding one entry per CDR3 protein. The data hold some 15,000 distinct CDR3 sequences, with roughly four fifths observed a single time. For these TCRs, the target antigens are not known. The sequencing input was CD4+ T cells from blood, cultured in vitro. All receptors derive from a human donor who had recovered from COVID-19.

This chain connects TRBV25-1 to TRBJ1-2; 11 bases are a match to TRBD1. Germline V gene lookup returns CDR1 MGHDK and CDR2 SYGVNS. This CDR3 has 16 residues. Trimming cost V 2 bases and J 1 base; bases outside gene matches: 3. Here the CDR3 reads CASSEAGTGGNYGYTF. The CDR3 region has the DNA TGTGCCAGCAGTGAAGCCGGGACAGGGGGTAACTATGGCTACACCTTC.

The chain carries TRBV20-1 and TRBJ1-1; D possibly corresponds to TRBD1 (5 bases). Germline V gene data show CDR1 as DFQATT and CDR2 as SNEGSKA (reference sequence). The CDR3 has 17 amino acids. Trimming removed 2 bases from V and 0 bases from J, with 19 bases in between. The CDR3, as DNA: TGCAGTGCTAGATGGATACGGGGGGATGTAGTGAACACTGAAGCTTTCTTT. Its protein is CSARWIRGDVVNTEAFF.